This T cell receptor beta chain was profiled in a study of T cells in Graves' hyperthyroidism and ophthalmopathy. Overall study: The blood sample was taken at first diagnosis, before treatment began. Study conclusions and caveats: Among thyroid clonotypes expanded above 0.001, most also appeared in blood.

CDR1 and CDR2 from the germline V gene are KGHDR and SFDVKD. Trimming removed 1 base from V and 3 bases from J; junction bases left unmatched: 5. CDR3 size: 17 residues. There are a few counts of this clonotype. Its specificity is unknown. RNA transcripts provided the source from which TCR beta CDR3 regions were amplified. HTBI primers were employed in a first-round RT-PCR of the TCR CDR3. TCRdb called the multiplex PCR reads again in MiXCR, with one record for every CDR3 protein. Of over 300,000 distinct CDR3 sequences listed, approximately 15% are singletons. Patients counted as stable if ophthalmopathy did not develop within 18 months.

The sequencing sample was made of blood. The TCR was taken from an older woman with Graves' hyperthyroidism. The chain is built from TRBV24-1 and TRBJ2-5; 12 bases match TRBD2. CDR3 DNA: TGTGCCACCAGTGATTTTTCGGGACTAGCGGGTAAAGAGACCCAGTACTTC. Its translation: CATSDFSGLAGKETQYF.